This is a list of T cell receptor beta chains from one sample in a study of shared clonotypes between healthy human individuals. The table came from immunoSEQ multiplex PCR; TCRdb's copy has only in-frame clones and leaves some out. This table has about 580,000 clones, roughly 98% appearing once. Input material: naive CD8+ T cells sorted from blood. The receptors derive from a man under 40 in good health. Both conserved end residues are part of each CDR3. A D gene is named only where the DNA matches it firmly. Size is stated for part of the rows, as once, few or many counts, or as a class when the clone is expanded.

clone size | J gene | V gene | D gene | CDR3 DNA | CDR3 protein
once | TRBJ2-7 | TRBV14 | TRBD1 | TGTGCCAGCAGCCAAGAAGTGGGTGCCAGGGGGTTCTACGAGCAGTACTTC | CASSQEVGARGFYEQYF
. | TRBJ2-7 | TRBV7-9 | TRBD1 | TGTGCCAGCAGCATTAACGCAGGGGGCTACGAGCAGTACTTC | CASSINAGGYEQYF
. | TRBJ2-7 | TRBV6-5 | . | TGTGCCAGCCGCTTATCACACGGGAGCTACGAGCAGTACTTC | CASRLSHGSYEQYF
. | TRBJ2-7 | TRBV11-2 | . | TGTGCCAGCAGCTCAGGGTACCCCTACGAGCAGTACTTC | CASSSGYPYEQYF
. | TRBJ2-2 | TRBV7-9 | . | TGTGCCAGCAGCTTACTGCAGGGAAGATTCACCGGGGAGCTGTTTTTT | CASSLLQGRFTGELFF
. | TRBJ2-3 | TRBV19 | TRBD1 | TGTGCCAGTAGTACAACCGGGACAGACCCCACAGATACGCAGTATTTT | CASSTTGTDPTDTQYF
. | TRBJ2-1 | TRBV9 | . | TGTGCCAGCAGCGACTCGGGGTTATACAATGAGCAGTTCTTC | CASSDSGLYNEQFF
. | TRBJ1-3 | TRBV30 | . | TGTGCCTGGAATGGACCAGGGGACTCTGGAAACACCATATATTTT | CAWNGPGDSGNTIYF
. | TRBJ2-3 | TRBV14 | TRBD2 | TGTGCCAGCAGCCCCCGGACTAGCTTCACAGATACGCAGTATTTT | CASSPRTSFTDTQYF
. | TRBJ2-7 | TRBV30 | TRBD2 | TGTGCCTGGAGTAAGAGCGGGAGGGCCTACGAGCAGTACTTC | CAWSKSGRAYEQYF
once | TRBJ2-3 | TRBV9 | TRBD2 | TGTGCCAGCAGCGATAGCGGGAGGGATAACACAGATACGCAGTATTTT | CASSDSGRDNTDTQYF
. | TRBJ2-7 | TRBV4-1 | TRBD1 | TGCGCCAGCAGTCACCAGGGGGACGACGAGCAGTACTTC | CASSHQGDDEQYF
. | TRBJ2-7 | TRBV11-2 | TRBD1 | TGTGCCAGCAGCTTAGCACAGGGGCCGTCCTACGAGCAGTACTTC | CASSLAQGPSYEQYF
. | TRBJ1-1 | TRBV12-5 | . | TGTGCTAGTGGTTTAGGGGCATGGAACACTGAAGCTTTCTTT | CASGLGAWNTEAFF
. | TRBJ1-5 | TRBV5-6 | . | TGTGCCAGCAGCTTGGTAGGTCTTGGGAACCAGCCCCAGCATTTT | CASSLVGLGNQPQHF
. | TRBJ2-3 | TRBV29-1 | TRBD2 | TGCAGCGCATCAGCGGGAGGCACAGATACGCAGTATTTT | CSASAGGTDTQYF
. | TRBJ2-2 | TRBV11-2 | . | TGTGCCAGCAGCCACGGGCGGAGTTCGAACACCGGGGAGCTGTTTTTT | CASSHGRSSNTGELFF
. | TRBJ2-3 | TRBV18 | TRBD2 | TGTGCCAGCTCACACGACCGGGACTACGCCACAGATACGCAGTATTTT | CASSHDRDYATDTQYF
. | TRBJ2-7 | TRBV7-9 | . | TGTGCCAGCAGCTTAGTACTGGGGGGCTACGAGCAGTACTTC | CASSLVLGGYEQYF
. | TRBJ1-2 | TRBV5-5 | . | TGTGCCAGCAGCTTGTCCTTCGGCTACACCTTC | CASSLSFGYTF
. | TRBJ1-5 | TRBV7-8 | TRBD1 | TGTGCCAGCAGCTTAGCGGGACAGGGAATGCCCCAGCATTTT | CASSLAGQGMPQHF
. | TRBJ1-1 | TRBV28 | . | TGTGCCAGCAGTTTTGCTGGTTTGAACACTGAAGCTTTCTTT | CASSFAGLNTEAFF
. | TRBJ2-1 | TRBV11-3 | TRBD2 | TGTGCCAGCAGCCCCCGGACTAGCGGGACCTACAATGAGCAGTTCTTC | CASSPRTSGTYNEQFF
. | TRBJ2-5 | TRBV7-2 | . | TGTGCCAGCAGCTTATTTCGGGCGGAAGAGACCCAGTACTTC | CASSLFRAEETQYF
. | TRBJ2-2 | TRBV27 | TRBD1 | TGTGCCAGCAGCCCAAGGACAGGGCGGCACACCGGGGAGCTGTTTTTT | CASSPRTGRHTGELFF
. | TRBJ2-2 | TRBV14 | . | TGTGCCAGCAGCCACGGAGCGGGGAACACCGGGGAGCTGTTTTTT | CASSHGAGNTGELFF
. | TRBJ2-3 | TRBV28 | TRBD2 | TGTGCCAGCAGTTCAAAAGTGAAGCGGGAGTCTTTCACAGATACGCAGTATTTT | CASSSKVKRESFTDTQYF
. | TRBJ1-5 | TRBV4-1 | TRBD1 | TGCGCCAGCAGCCAAGTGGGACAGGGGAATCAGCCCCAGCATTTT | CASSQVGQGNQPQHF
. | TRBJ2-2 | TRBV7-9 | TRBD1 | TGTGCCAGCAGCTTCCCCGGGACAGGGAACACCGGGGAGCTGTTTTTT | CASSFPGTGNTGELFF
. | TRBJ1-4 | TRBV27 | TRBD1 | TGTGCCAGCAGTACGCGACAGGGGGCTGGCGAAAAACTGTTTTTT | CASSTRQGAGEKLFF
once | TRBJ1-5 | TRBV4-1 | . | TGCGCCAGCAGCCAACACCCGGACAGCAATCAGCCCCAGCATTTT | CASSQHPDSNQPQHF
. | TRBJ2-7 | TRBV20-1 | . | TGCAGTGCTAGGGAGGGCGAGCAGTACTTC | CSAREGEQYF
. | TRBJ2-7 | TRBV5-4 | . | TGTGCCAGCAGCTTTCGTGACTACACCTACGAGCAGTACTTC | CASSFRDYTYEQYF
. | TRBJ2-5 | TRBV5-1 | TRBD1 | TGCGCCAGCAGCTGGACCGGGATTCGAGGACAGGGAAAAGAGACCCAGTACTTC | CASSWTGIRGQGKETQYF
. | TRBJ2-1 | TRBV30 | TRBD2 | TGTGCCTGGACCTGGGGGGAGGGCCCCTATGAGCAGTTCTTC | CAWTWGEGPYEQFF
. | TRBJ2-7 | TRBV18 | TRBD1 | TGTGCCAGCTCCCCAACCGAGGGGGCGAATTACTACGAGCAGTACTTC | CASSPTEGANYYEQYF
. | TRBJ1-1 | TRBV10-3 | TRBD1 | TGTGCCATCAGTGCCGACAGGGTGGGGAACACTGAAGCTTTCTTT | CAISADRVGNTEAFF
. | TRBJ2-7 | TRBV7-9 | . | TGTGCCAGCAGCTTCGTGGGAGTCCAGTCCTACGAGCAGTACTTC | CASSFVGVQSYEQYF
. | TRBJ2-7 | TRBV27 | TRBD2 | TGTGCCAGCAGTCCCGAGACTAGCGGGAGCTCCTACGAGCAGTACTTC | CASSPETSGSSYEQYF
. | TRBJ2-1 | TRBV4-3 | . | TGCGCCAGCAGCCAAGAGGACAGTGTCCGCTCCTACAATGAGCAGTTCTTC | CASSQEDSVRSYNEQFF
. | TRBJ2-7 | TRBV7-6 | . | TGTGCCAGCAGCTTACTGTCAGGACAGACCTACGAGCAGTACTTC | CASSLLSGQTYEQYF
. | TRBJ2-7 | TRBV5-6 | . | TGTGCCAGCAGCTCCCTGGACTGGGTCTCCTACGAGCAGTACTTC | CASSSLDWVSYEQYF
. | TRBJ2-1 | TRBV4-1 | . | TGCGCCAGCAGCCAAGAGGAACAGGGTAGCTCCTACAATGAGCAGTTCTTC | CASSQEEQGSSYNEQFF
. | TRBJ2-3 | TRBV7-6 | . | TGTGCCAGCAGCCGACGGGACCGCGCGCTCAAAAGCACAGATACGCAGTATTTT | CASSRRDRALKSTDTQYF
. | TRBJ1-5 | TRBV18 | . | TGTGCCAGCTCACCCCGGCCCGGGGACACGGGAGGGCGAAATCAGCCCCAGCATTTT | CASSPRPGDTGGRNQPQHF
. | TRBJ2-7 | TRBV4-1 | TRBD2 | TGCGCCAGCAGCCAAGGGGTCGCGGGGGGCTACGAGCAGTACTTC | CASSQGVAGGYEQYF
. | TRBJ2-7 | TRBV6-5 | TRBD1 | TGTGCCAGCAGCGACAGGGGGACCGACTACTACGAGCAGTACTTC | CASSDRGTDYYEQYF
. | TRBJ2-7 | TRBV14 | . | TGTGCCAGCCAGAGAGGGAGTCGACACGAGCAGTACTTC | CASQRGSRHEQYF
. | TRBJ2-1 | TRBV21-1 | . | TGTGCCAGCAGCTCGTTCGACAGTTACAATGAGCAGTTCTTC | CASSSFDSYNEQFF
. | TRBJ2-5 | TRBV11-2 | . | TGTGCCAGCAGCTTAGAACTCTACCAAGAGACCCAGTACTTC | CASSLELYQETQYF
. | TRBJ2-1 | TRBV5-8 | . | TGTGCCAGCGCCGCGGGTGAAACAGGGTACTACAATGAGCAGTTCTTC | CASAAGETGYYNEQFF
. | TRBJ1-2 | TRBV5-5 | TRBD1 | TGTGCCAGCAGAATCGACAGGGGGCGCGGAGATGGCTACACCTTC | CASRIDRGRGDGYTF
once | TRBJ2-6 | TRBV7-9 | . | TGTGCCAGCACCCTTGACAGTACAGCCTCTGGGGCCAACGTCCTGACTTTC | CASTLDSTASGANVLTF
. | TRBJ2-3 | TRBV5-1 | TRBD2 | TGCGCCAGCAGCCACGGACTAGCGGCCACAGATACGCAGTATTTT | CASSHGLAATDTQYF
. | TRBJ2-1 | TRBV2 | . | TGTGCCAGCAGCAAAGACGGGACGATTCCCTACAATGAGCAGTTCTTC | CASSKDGTIPYNEQFF
. | TRBJ2-3 | TRBV11-3 | . | TGTGCCAGCAGCTCCGGGTCCGGGACAGATACGCAGTATTTT | CASSSGSGTDTQYF
. | TRBJ2-4 | TRBV10-3 | . | TGTGCCATCCGGGGACCCCGAGAAAACATTCAGTACTTC | CAIRGPRENIQYF